Sequencing of this T cell receptor beta chain was carried out in a study of shared clonotypes between healthy human individuals. Turning to the study itself: CD4 naive and CD4 memory each took three plates per donor, while CD8 naive took two and CD8 memory one.

The count of this clone is one. The CDR3 loop spans 16 amino acids. V was trimmed by 4 bases and J by 5 bases, leaving 18 bases between them. CDR1 and CDR2 from the germline V gene are SGDLS and YYNGEE. It was 150 to 200 ng DNA, about 30,000 T cell genomes, that sorted-subset replicate PCRs used. In the original analysis: Filtering of immunoSEQ junctional sequences could not match full-length read filtering. Sequencing was performed with immunoSEQ multiplex PCR; in TCRdb, only in-frame clones are kept and a portion is missing. That table gives V, J and clone size, and the DNA gave D and trimming. The table has approximately 940,000 clones, over 60% seen once; the top ten hold nearly 1.5%.

The receptor's source is a man younger than 35 in good health. The chain employs TRBV9 and TRBJ2-2; D is perhaps TRBD2 (6 bases). The sample consisted of memory CD4+ T cells sorted from blood. The subset denotes: CD45RA-negative fraction. CDR3 protein: CASSTQPDYPTGELFF. The CDR3 DNA reads as TGTGCCAGCAGCACCCAACCGGACTACCCAACCGGGGAGCTGTTTTTT.